This T cell receptor (beta chain) derives from a study of cytomegalovirus exposure and HLA in healthy donors. Repertoires were generated with immunoSEQ multiplex PCR, while TCRdb's copy carries only in-frame clones and drops some. The table has 110,000 to 150,000 clones, over 80% seen once. The sample was PBMCs. The sequence derives from a woman in her twenties or thirties in good health and CMV-seropositive.

The CDR3 loop reads CASSHRTGVSTDTQYF. As DNA, the CDR3 is TGTGCCAGCAGCCACAGGACAGGGGTTAGCACAGATACGCAGTATTTT. The chain recombines TRBV14 with TRBJ2-3; 9 bases fit TRBD1. This CDR3 region has 16 residues. The V gene end was trimmed by 3 bases and the J gene end by 0 bases; junction bases not matched to a gene: 4. Germline-derived CDR1 and CDR2 are SGHDN and FVKESK.